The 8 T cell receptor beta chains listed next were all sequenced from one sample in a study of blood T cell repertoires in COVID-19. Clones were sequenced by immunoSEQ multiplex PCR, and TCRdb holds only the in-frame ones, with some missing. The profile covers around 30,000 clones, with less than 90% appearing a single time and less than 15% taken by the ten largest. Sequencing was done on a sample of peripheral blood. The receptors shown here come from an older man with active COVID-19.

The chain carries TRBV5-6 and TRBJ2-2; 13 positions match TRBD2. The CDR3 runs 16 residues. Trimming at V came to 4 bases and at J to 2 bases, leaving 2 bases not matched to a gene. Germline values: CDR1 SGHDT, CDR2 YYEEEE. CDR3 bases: TGTGCCAGCAGCGGGGGACTAGCGGGAAACACCGGGGAGCTGTTTTTT. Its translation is CASSGGLAGNTGELFF.

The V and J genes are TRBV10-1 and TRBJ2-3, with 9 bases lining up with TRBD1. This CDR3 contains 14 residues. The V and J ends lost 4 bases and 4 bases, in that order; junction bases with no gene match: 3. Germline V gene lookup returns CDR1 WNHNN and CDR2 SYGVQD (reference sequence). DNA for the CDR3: TGCGCCAGCAGTGGACAGGGGGTGGCAGATACGCAGTATTTT. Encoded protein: CASSGQGVADTQYF.

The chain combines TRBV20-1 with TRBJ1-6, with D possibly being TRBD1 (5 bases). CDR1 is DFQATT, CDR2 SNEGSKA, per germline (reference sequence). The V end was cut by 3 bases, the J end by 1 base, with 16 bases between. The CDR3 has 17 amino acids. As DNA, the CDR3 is TGCAGTGCTAGTAACTCTGGGGCGGGGTCCTATAATTCACCCCTCCACTTT. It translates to CSASNSGAGSYNSPLHF.

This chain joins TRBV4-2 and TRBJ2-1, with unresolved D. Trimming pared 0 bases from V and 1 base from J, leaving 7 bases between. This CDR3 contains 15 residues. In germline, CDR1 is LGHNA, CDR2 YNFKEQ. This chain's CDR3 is CASSQDGQSYNEQFF. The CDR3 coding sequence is TGTGCCAGCAGCCAAGATGGTCAGTCCTACAATGAGCAGTTCTTC.

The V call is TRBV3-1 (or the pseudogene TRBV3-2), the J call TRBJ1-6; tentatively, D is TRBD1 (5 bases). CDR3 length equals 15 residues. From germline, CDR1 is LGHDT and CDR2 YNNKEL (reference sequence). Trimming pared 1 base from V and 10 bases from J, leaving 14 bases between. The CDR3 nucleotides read TGTGCCAGCAGCCAAGGAGGTGGGGCTGGGTCACCCCTCCACTTT. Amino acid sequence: CASSQGGGAGSPLHF.

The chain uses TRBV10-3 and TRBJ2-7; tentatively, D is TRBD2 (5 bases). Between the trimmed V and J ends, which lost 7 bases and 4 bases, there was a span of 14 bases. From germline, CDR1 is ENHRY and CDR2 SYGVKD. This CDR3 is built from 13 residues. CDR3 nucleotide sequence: TGTGCCATCAAAGTAGCAGCGGAATACGAGCAGTACTTC. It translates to CAIKVAAEYEQYF.

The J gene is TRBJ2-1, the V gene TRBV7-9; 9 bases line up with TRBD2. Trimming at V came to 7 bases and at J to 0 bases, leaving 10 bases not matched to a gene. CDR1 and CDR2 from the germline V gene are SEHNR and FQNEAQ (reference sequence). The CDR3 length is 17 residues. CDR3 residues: CASNPLAGLSSYNEQFF. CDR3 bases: TGTGCCAGCAACCCACTAGCGGGCCTGAGCTCCTACAATGAGCAGTTCTTC.

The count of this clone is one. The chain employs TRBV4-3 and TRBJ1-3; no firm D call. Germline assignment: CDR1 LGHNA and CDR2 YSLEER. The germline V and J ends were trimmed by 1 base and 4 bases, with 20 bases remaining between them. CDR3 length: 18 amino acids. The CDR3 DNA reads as TGCGCCAGCAGCCAAGTTGTAGTGGCAGCCGGAGGGGGAAACACCATATATTTT. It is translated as CASSQVVVAAGGGNTIYF.